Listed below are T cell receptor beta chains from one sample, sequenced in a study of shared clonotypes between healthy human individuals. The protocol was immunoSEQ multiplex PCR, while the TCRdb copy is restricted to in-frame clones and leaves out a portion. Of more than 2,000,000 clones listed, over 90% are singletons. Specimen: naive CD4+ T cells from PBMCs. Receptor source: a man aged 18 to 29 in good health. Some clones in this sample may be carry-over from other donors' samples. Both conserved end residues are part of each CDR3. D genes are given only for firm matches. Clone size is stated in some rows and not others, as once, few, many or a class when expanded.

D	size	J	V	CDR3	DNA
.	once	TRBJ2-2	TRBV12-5	CASGSSIRGITGELFF	TGTGCTAGTGGTTCCTCGATAAGGGGAATCACCGGGGAGCTGTTTTTT
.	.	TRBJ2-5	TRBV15	CATSRDPGEAQYF	TGTGCCACCAGCAGAGATCCGGGGGAGGCCCAGTACTTC
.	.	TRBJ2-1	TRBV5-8	CASSPLGGGGAYNEQFF	TGTGCCAGCAGCCCCCTGGGGGGCGGAGGCGCCTACAATGAGCAGTTCTTC
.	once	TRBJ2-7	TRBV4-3	CASSQEPRSYEQYF	TGCGCCAGCAGCCAAGAACCGAGATCCTACGAGCAGTACTTC
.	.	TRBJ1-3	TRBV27	CASSPQSGDRNTIYF	TGTGCCAGCAGTCCCCAGTCGGGGGACCGAAACACCATATATTTT
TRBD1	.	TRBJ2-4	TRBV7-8	CASSLGQKNIQYF	TGTGCCAGCAGCCTGGGACAGAAAAACATTCAGTACTTC
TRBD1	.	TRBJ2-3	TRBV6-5	CASSDRVGDTQYF	TGTGCCAGCAGCGACAGGGTTGGGGATACGCAGTATTTT
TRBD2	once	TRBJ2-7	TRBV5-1	CASSASRAGGYVSSYEQYF	TGCGCCAGCAGTGCATCAAGAGCGGGAGGATATGTGAGCTCCTACGAGCAGTACTTC
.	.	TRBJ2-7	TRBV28	CASSSGRGEPWEQYF	TGTGCCAGCAGTTCCGGTAGGGGAGAACCTTGGGAGCAGTACTTC
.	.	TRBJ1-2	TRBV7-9	CASSYGGSGAFYGYTF	TGTGCCAGCAGCTATGGCGGCTCAGGTGCTTTCTATGGCTACACCTTC
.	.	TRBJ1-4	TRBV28	CASTRRATNEKLFF	TGTGCCAGCACCCGGCGAGCTACTAATGAAAAACTGTTTTTT
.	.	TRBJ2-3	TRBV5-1	CASGGSLTSTDTQYF	TGCGCCAGTGGAGGGAGCCTGACTAGCACAGATACGCAGTATTTT
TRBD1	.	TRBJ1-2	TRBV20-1	CSLTGGNGYTF	TGCAGTTTAACAGGGGGCAATGGCTACACCTTC
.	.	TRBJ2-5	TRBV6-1	CASSDTIVMRAQYF	TGTGCCAGCAGTGATACGATCGTTATGCGTGCCCAGTACTTC
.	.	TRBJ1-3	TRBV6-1	CASSEASDYSGNTIYF	TGTGCCAGCAGTGAAGCCTCGGATTACTCTGGAAACACCATATATTTT
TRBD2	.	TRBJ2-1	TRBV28	CASSLWTSGRKSSYNEQFF	TGTGCCAGCAGTTTATGGACTAGCGGGAGGAAGAGCTCCTACAATGAGCAGTTCTTC
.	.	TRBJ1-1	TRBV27	CASSFSGRAWGATEAFF	TGTGCCAGCAGTTTTTCGGGCAGGGCGTGGGGGGCCACTGAAGCTTTCTTT
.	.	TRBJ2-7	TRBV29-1	CSVEDQALGSYEQYF	TGCAGCGTTGAAGATCAAGCCCTGGGCTCCTACGAGCAGTACTTC
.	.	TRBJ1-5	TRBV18	CASSDTTGNQPQHF	TGTGCCAGCTCAGATACAACAGGGAATCAGCCCCAGCATTTT
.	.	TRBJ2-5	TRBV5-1	CASSLYWDGEKETQYF	TGCGCCAGCAGCTTGTACTGGGACGGGGAAAAAGAGACCCAGTACTTC
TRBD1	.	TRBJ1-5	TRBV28	CASSSETGLNNQPQHF	TGTGCCAGCAGTTCAGAGACAGGGTTGAACAATCAGCCCCAGCATTTT